This is a list of T cell receptor beta chains from one sample in a study of shared clonotypes between healthy human individuals. Generated by immunoSEQ multiplex PCR, the TCRdb table keeps only in-frame clones and is missing some. The sample records over 2 million clones, 85% to 95% being singletons. Sequenced input: naive CD4+ T cells sorted from blood. The receptors come from a young man in good health. CDR3s include the opening cysteine and the closing phenylalanine or tryptophan. Each record gives: J gene, D gene, V gene, clone size, CDR3 DNA, CDR3 protein. A D gene is named only where the DNA matches it firmly. The size field is filled for only some rows; it gives once, few, many or a size class.

>TRBJ1-5|TRBD1|TRBV6-5|-
TGTGCCAGCAGTCTAACAGGGGCAGGTCAGCCCCAGCATTTT
CASSLTGAGQPQHF
>TRBJ1-1|-|TRBV11-3|-
TGTGCCAGCAGCTCCGCTGGGGGGCACACTGAAGCTTTCTTT
CASSSAGGHTEAFF
>TRBJ2-3|-|TRBV2|once
TGTGCCAACTCAGGGGGGGGCACAGATACGCAGTATTTT
CANSGGGTDTQYF
>TRBJ2-1|-|TRBV2|-
TGTGCCAGCAGGAGTGAGGAGCGCGGGGCCTACAATGAGCAGTTCTTC
CASRSEERGAYNEQFF
>TRBJ2-1|-|TRBV7-2|-
TGTGCCAGCAGCTTCCGTTTAGACTGGCATTATGAGCAGTTCTTC
CASSFRLDWHYEQFF
>TRBJ1-2|-|TRBV6-5|-
TGTGCCAGCACCACCCTACGGGGGGAGCTCTATGGCTACACCTTC
CASTTLRGELYGYTF
>TRBJ2-7|-|TRBV30|-
TGTGCCTGGAGTTGGGGAGACTACGAGCAGTACTTC
CAWSWGDYEQYF
>TRBJ1-2|-|TRBV2|few
TGTGCCAGCAGTCCCCTCTCAAGCGACGGCTATGGCTACACCTTC
CASSPLSSDGYGYTF
>TRBJ2-2|-|TRBV4-1|-
TGCGCCAGCAGCCAAGAGAGGAGGAGTACCGGGGAGCTGTTTTTT
CASSQERRSTGELFF
>TRBJ1-1|TRBD1|TRBV29-1|-
TGCAGCGTTTCAGGGGGGAACACTGAAGCTTTCTTT
CSVSGGNTEAFF
>TRBJ1-5|-|TRBV2|-
TGTGCCAGCAATAACAGGCCGTTGGGGAGCAATCAGCCCCAGCATTTT
CASNNRPLGSNQPQHF
>TRBJ1-2|-|TRBV4-1|few
TGCGCCAGCAGCCAAGATGTCAGGGTGGGGGGCTACACCTTC
CASSQDVRVGGYTF
>TRBJ2-1|TRBD1|TRBV7-7|once
TGTGCTAGCAGCTTGGTCTCCCCAGAACAGGGGGCGCGATACAATGAGCAGTTCTTC
CASSLVSPEQGARYNEQFF
>TRBJ2-7|-|TRBV10-3|-
TGTGCCACTACTCCCCTCCGGGACATTTCCTACGAGCAGTACTTC
CATTPLRDISYEQYF
>TRBJ2-5|-|TRBV5-5|-
TGTGCCAGCAGACTATGGGACGGCCAAGAGACCCAGTACTTC
CASRLWDGQETQYF
>TRBJ1-2|-|TRBV10-3|-
TGTGCCATCAGTGAAGACACCCATGGGGGCTACACCTTC
CAISEDTHGGYTF
>TRBJ1-4|-|TRBV30|-
TGTGCCTGGAATCCGGTTGCAACTAATGAAAAACTGTTTTTT
CAWNPVATNEKLFF
>TRBJ2-5|TRBD2|TRBV4-1|-
TGCGCCAGCAGCCAAACGGGCGGGGGGGCCGAGACCCAGTACTTC
CASSQTGGGAETQYF
>TRBJ1-5|-|TRBV27|-
TGTGCCAGCAGTTTTAAGGGGAATCAGCCCCAGCATTTT
CASSFKGNQPQHF
>TRBJ2-6|TRBD1|TRBV30|-
TGTGCCTGGAGCCCCGACAGGGTTGTTGGTGGGGCCAACGTCCTGACTTTC
CAWSPDRVVGGANVLTF
>TRBJ2-1|-|TRBV25-1|-
TGTGCCAGCAGTGAACCCGGGCCGATGGGTGAGCAGTTCTTC
CASSEPGPMGEQFF
>TRBJ2-5|TRBD2|TRBV30|-
TGTGCCTGGAAACTAGCGGGACAGGAGACCCAGTACTTC
CAWKLAGQETQYF
>TRBJ2-2|TRBD2|TRBV5-1|-
TGCGCCAGCAGCGGGACTAGCGGAGCCCCGAACACCGGGGAGCTGTTTTTT
CASSGTSGAPNTGELFF
>TRBJ2-7|-|TRBV5-3|-
TGTGCCAGAAGCCAAGATAGGGACTGCTTCTACGAGCAGTACTTC
CARSQDRDCFYEQYF
>TRBJ1-1|-|TRBV2|-
TGTGCCAGCAGTGATTTGGGTCAGGGGAACACTGAAGCTTTCTTT
CASSDLGQGNTEAFF
>TRBJ1-2|-|TRBV28|-
TGTGCCACCCCTGGCGGGGCTGGACGTGGCTACACCTTC
CATPGGAGRGYTF
>TRBJ2-7|TRBD2|TRBV28|-
TGTGCCAGCAGTTTACCCGGACTAGCGAGCACCTACGAGCAGTACTTC
CASSLPGLASTYEQYF
>TRBJ2-1|TRBD2|TRBV4-3|-
TGCGCCAGCAGCCAAGAGACCTACACTAGCGGGAACGACAATGAGCAGTTCTTC
CASSQETYTSGNDNEQFF
>TRBJ1-5|-|TRBV29-1|-
TGCAGCGTGGGACACGCTAATCAGCCCCAGCATTTT
CSVGHANQPQHF